Reported below is one T cell receptor beta chain. Its cognate antigen is unknown. With baseline, cycle 4 day 1, and cycle 7 day 1 as timepoints, blood was sampled. The data originate from a study of OX40 agonist ivuxolimab in advanced cancers. Study summary: People in dose escalation had one of these cancers: hepatocellular carcinoma, melanoma, renal cell or head and neck cancer. General study results and limits: On average, CD8+ T cells showed a greater number of expanded clones than CD4+. Among the lowest peripheral clonal expansion occurred in 0.1-3.0 mg/kg partial responders.

CDR3 length equals 16 residues. Trimming took off 5 bases at V and 0 bases at J, with 15 bases between the two ends. Germline CDR1 reads SEHNR; CDR2 reads FQNEAQ (reference sequence). TCRdb keeps only in-frame clones here, not all; method: immunoSEQ multiplex PCR. The sample carries fewer than 60,000 clones, roughly four fifths recorded once. The source was CD4+ or CD8+ T cells sorted from blood, collected in a trial of the OX40 agonist ivuxolimab. This chain uses TRBV7-9 with TRBJ2-3, with D maybe TRBD2 (5 bases). The origin of this receptor is an adult with an advanced solid tumor such as melanoma, head and neck, liver or kidney cancer. CDR3 sequence: CASSGKRITSTDTQYF. In DNA, the CDR3 is TGTGCCAGCAGCGGGAAGCGGATAACTAGCACAGATACGCAGTATTTT.